The 17 T cell receptor beta chains below come from one sample, sequenced in a study of tumor-infiltrating lymphocytes in primary liver carcinoma. They got blood RNA out of unsorted whole blood and also pulled out germline DNA. TCR beta cDNA was made from 500 ng total RNA with a constant-region primer. Libraries of TCR beta came from three nested multiplex PCR rounds with slightly modified ARM-PCR. Amplification in the first two PCR rounds was performed using TRBV1-TRBV30 forward primers and a C-beta reverse primer for 10 cycles each. TCRdb independently ran MiXCR on the multiplex PCR reads; one entry per CDR3 protein. The table includes about 180,000 distinct CDR3 sequences, approximately 60% detected once. Sequencing was performed on peripheral blood. Every receptor here comes from a man aged 40-55 years with primary liver carcinoma and hepatitis B virus infection.

As for this clonotype: The junction and the germline gene differ at one end; a read error may be behind it. This sequence joins TRBV4-1 and TRBJ1-1; D perhaps matches TRBD1 (6 bases). The CDR3 consists of 14 residues. The V gene's germline CDR1 is MGHRA and CDR2 YSYEKL. As DNA, the CDR3 is TGCGCCGGCAGCCGACAGGTCATGAACACTGAAGCTTTCTTT. It yields the protein CAGSRQVMNTEAFF.

This clonotype was seen a few times. This may come from a read error, since a much larger clone is one base off. The CDR3 is CASLSPLTRADGYTF. In DNA, the CDR3 is TGTGCCAGCCTTTCGCCGCTTACCCGGGCGGACGGCTACACCTTC. This chain connects TRBV11-2 to TRBJ1-2; D not certain. Germline loops: CDR1 SGHAT, CDR2 FQNNGV. Trimming shortened V by 8 bases and J by 8 bases, and 24 bases separated the two germline ends. The CDR3 length is 15 residues.

With respect to this clonotype: At one end, the junction sequence differs from germline, possibly due to a read error. The rearrangement links TRBV12-3 or TRBV12-4 to TRBJ2-7; 7 bases fit TRBD2. The CDR3 extends over 12 amino acids. Here the CDR3 reads CASRGDSYEHYF. CDR3 nucleotides: TGTGCCAGCCGGGGGGATTCCTACGAGCATTACTTC.

This clonotype appeared a few times. This chain uses TRBV10-3 with TRBJ2-1; the D is unclear. With 5 bases removed from V and 6 bases from J, the gap between germline ends came to 5 bases. This CDR3 is built from 11 residues. Germline V gives CDR1 ENHRY, CDR2 SYGVKD. CDR3: CAISMVNEQFF. In DNA, the CDR3 is TGTGCCATCAGTATGGTCAATGAGCAGTTCTTC.

The rearrangement joins TRBV5-8 to TRBJ2-1; no firm D call. The CDR3 length is 15 residues. V shed 2 bases and J shed 3 bases, with 12 bases lying between them. Germline V gene sequence: CDR1 SGHTS, CDR2 YDEGEE. CDR3 sequence: CASSFLLFGYNEQFF. The DNA for the CDR3 is TGTGCCAGCAGCTTCCTCCTGTTCGGCTACAATGAGCAGTTCTTC.

This chain joins TRBV6-2 or TRBV6-3 and TRBJ2-1; D not certain. In germline, CDR1 is MNHEY, CDR2 SVGEGT. V lost 7 bases to trimming and J lost 7 bases, with 14 bases between them. This CDR3 comprises 13 residues. The CDR3 DNA reads TGTGCCAGCACCGCTTTACTCGAGAATGAGCAGTTCTTC. This codes for CASTALLENEQFF.

This clonotype occurred a few times. A much larger clonotype is one base distant, so this may be a read error. The V and J genes are TRBV11-2 and TRBJ2-7; D not certain. The CDR3 contains 12 residues. The germline CDR1 and CDR2 sequences are SGHAT and FQNNGV. The CDR3 sequence: CVSSFTVSEQYF. As DNA, the CDR3 is TGTGTCAGCAGCTTCACCGTAAGCGAGCAGTACTTC.

As regards this clonotype: Given a much more abundant clone one base away, this may be a read error. The J gene is TRBJ2-2, the V gene TRBV11-3, with TRBD2 as a possible D gene (6 bases). From germline, CDR1 is SGHNT and CDR2 YENEEA. V was shortened by 7 bases and J by 6 bases, with 12 bases between the two germline ends. CDR3 length equals 13 residues. The CDR3 loop is CASTAGGAGELFF. Written as DNA, the CDR3 is TGTGCCAGCACGGCCGGAGGGGCCGGGGAGCTGTTTTTT. The full variable domain, rest sourced from reference TRBV11-3 and TRBJ2-2, is EAGVVQSPRYKIIEKKQPVAFWCNPISGHNTLYWYLQNLGQGPELLIRYENEEAVDDSQLPKDRFSAERLKGVDSTLKIQPAELGDSAVYLCASTAGGAGELFFGEGSRLTVL.

This chain joins TRBV4-1 and TRBJ1-4; 9 bases fit TRBD1. CDR1 and CDR2 from the germline V gene are MGHRA and YSYEKL. V was clipped by 0 bases and J by 2 bases; unmatched bases: 13. This CDR3 has 20 amino acids. This CDR3 reads CASSQEGTGRWKRTNEKLFF. The CDR3 DNA is TGCGCCAGCAGCCAAGAAGGGACAGGGAGGTGGAAACGGACTAATGAAAAACTGTTTTTT.

Details on this clonotype: Relative to the germline gene, one junction end is altered; a read error may explain this. J is TRBJ2-3 and V is TRBV29-1, with D tentatively TRBD2 (7 bases). CDR1 is SQVTM and CDR2 is ANQGSEA in the germline V gene. The CDR3 is 15 amino acids. This CDR3 is CSVVGGAGGTYTQYF. The CDR3 coding sequence is TGCAGCGTTGTGGGGGGGGCCGGGGGCACATATACGCAGTATTTT.

A remark on this clonotype: The junction departs from germline at one end; a sequencing error may be responsible. This chain connects TRBV10-1 to TRBJ2-5, with D possibly being TRBD2 (6 bases). CDR1 WNHNN and CDR2 SYGVQD come from the germline V gene (reference sequence). The CDR3 length is 14 residues. Here the CDR3 DNA reads TGCGCCAGCAGTGAAGGGAGGAACCAAGAGACTCAGTACTTC. This translates into CASSEGRNQETQYF.

Notes on this clonotype: Because it lacks the conserved phenylalanine or tryptophan at the end, this CDR3 is likely a read error. The V gene is TRBV11-2, the J gene TRBJ2-2; perhaps TRBD1 as D (6 bases). Germline lookup yields CDR1 SGHAT and CDR2 FQNNGV. This CDR3 is built from 15 residues. V was trimmed by 5 bases and J by 8 bases, leaving 18 bases between them. In nucleotides, the CDR3 is TGTGCCAGCAGCCCACAGGGTCACTTTGGTGGGGAGCTGTTTCTT. Translating gives CASSPQGHFGGELFL.

V usage is TRBV28 and J usage is TRBJ1-6; 8 bases agree with TRBD1. V was clipped by 2 bases and J by 14 bases; unmatched bases: 11. Germline V lookup: CDR1 MDHEN, CDR2 SYDVKM. This CDR3 is built from 15 residues. CDR3 amino acids: CASSLGPGQVYTLHF. As DNA, the CDR3 is TGTGCCAGCAGTTTAGGCCCGGGACAGGTTTACACCCTCCACTTT.

This clonotype was seen more than once but under ten times. The gene calls are TRBV21-1 and TRBJ2-7; the DNA was not used to check the table's D call, TRBD1. TRBV21-1 is annotated as a pseudogene. This CDR3 is 13 amino acids long. Here the CDR3 DNA reads TGTGCCAGCATCCAATCCCCCAGGTACGAGCAGTACTTC. This codes for CASIQSPRYEQYF.

The chain employs TRBV11-3 and TRBJ2-1; D is unclear. Trimming removed 1 base from V and 6 bases from J, with 16 bases in between. The CDR3 is made up of 16 amino acids. Germline CDR1 reads SGHNT; CDR2 reads YENEEA. The CDR3 DNA reads as TGTGCCAGCAGCTTAGCATGGGCCGGACCCTTCAATGAGCAGTTCTTC. This gives the protein CASSLAWAGPFNEQFF.

Remarks on this clonotype: One end of the junction does not line up with germline, which may come from a read error. V gene TRBV29-1 combines with J gene TRBJ2-1, with D perhaps matching TRBD2 (6 bases). Germline CDR1 and CDR2: SQVTM and ANQGSEA. The CDR3 covers 15 residues. The CDR3 sequence: CGVLGRDSLYNEQFF. The CDR3 coding sequence is TGCGGCGTTCTCGGCCGGGACTCCCTGTACAATGAGCAGTTCTTC.

CDR3: CASSPGLAASTDTQYF. CDR3 bases: TGTGCCAGCAGCCCGGGACTAGCGGCAAGCACAGATACGCAGTATTTT. The chain combines TRBV6-6 with TRBJ2-3, with 11 bases that match TRBD2. Germline V lookup: CDR1 MNHNY, CDR2 SVGAGI (reference sequence). V shed 6 bases and J 0 bases; nucleotides not matched to a gene: 5. This CDR3 has 16 residues.